These T cell receptor beta chains were read from a single sample in a study of blood T cells in healthy people across ages. TCRdb fed the 5' RACE reads into MiXCR, producing one record per CDR3 protein. The table shows roughly 720,000 distinct CDR3 sequences, with about 55% occurring only once. What was sequenced was blood. Receptor source: a man aged 80 or over in good health. Both conserved end residues are part of each CDR3. A D gene is named only where the DNA matches it firmly. Clone size is not always given. Where it is, it says once, few, many or a class for expanded clones.

- | TRBJ2-7 | - | TRBV2 | TGTGCCAGCAGTGAAGCGGCTTCCGAGTACTTC | CASSEAASEYF
TRBD2 | TRBJ2-7 | few | TRBV5-1 | TGCGCCAGCAGCTTGAGAGCGGGAAATTACGAGCAGTACTTC | CASSLRAGNYEQYF
TRBD1 | TRBJ1-4 | - | TRBV27 | TGTGCCAGCAGTTTGGGGGACAGGGTTGAAAAACTGTTTTTT | CASSLGDRVEKLFF
- | TRBJ1-4 | - | TRBV30 | TGTGCCTGGAGTCAGCCCCTCCCAGTGGCTAATGAAAAACTGTTTTTT | CAWSQPLPVANEKLFF
- | TRBJ2-5 | few | TRBV2 | TGTGCCAGCAGTGCGGGCCGACAGCCCATCCAAGAGACCCAGTACTTC | CASSAGRQPIQETQYF
TRBD1 | TRBJ2-7 | - | TRBV3-1 | TGTGCCAGCAGCCCCTCGCAGGGGGCCTACGAGCAGTACTTC | CASSPSQGAYEQYF
- | TRBJ2-4 | - | TRBV6-5 | TGTGCCAGCCGTGGAACCTACAAGCAGTACTTC | CASRGTYKQYF
- | TRBJ1-4 | - | TRBV5-6 | TGTGCCAGCAGCTTGTCGGCGGGTGAAAAGTTGTTTTTT | CASSLSAGEKLFF
- | TRBJ2-1 | - | TRBV10-3 | TGTGCCATCACTAAGGGTAATGAAGCTGAGCAGTTCTTC | CAITKGNEAEQFF
- | TRBJ1-1 | - | TRBV20-1 | TGCAGTGCTAGACAAGAGGAATGGAACACTGAAGCTTTCTTT | CSARQEEWNTEAFF
TRBD2 | TRBJ2-1 | - | TRBV20-1 | TGCAATGCTAGGCCTCGTAGCGGGAGTTACAATGAGCAGTTCTTC | CNARPRSGSYNEQFF
- | TRBJ2-3 | - | TRBV7-3 | TGTGCCAGCAGCTTCTTACGCGGCGGCACAGATACGCAGTATTTT | CASSFLRGGTDTQYF
- | TRBJ2-3 | - | TRBV29-1 | TGCAGCGTTGAGTGGTTTGCGGGGCACAGATACGCGTATTTT | CSVEWFAGHRYAYF
TRBD2 | TRBJ2-1 | - | TRBV20-1 | TGCAGTGCTTATAGCGGGAGGGGTTGGAATGAGCAGTTCTTC | CSAYSGRGWNEQFF